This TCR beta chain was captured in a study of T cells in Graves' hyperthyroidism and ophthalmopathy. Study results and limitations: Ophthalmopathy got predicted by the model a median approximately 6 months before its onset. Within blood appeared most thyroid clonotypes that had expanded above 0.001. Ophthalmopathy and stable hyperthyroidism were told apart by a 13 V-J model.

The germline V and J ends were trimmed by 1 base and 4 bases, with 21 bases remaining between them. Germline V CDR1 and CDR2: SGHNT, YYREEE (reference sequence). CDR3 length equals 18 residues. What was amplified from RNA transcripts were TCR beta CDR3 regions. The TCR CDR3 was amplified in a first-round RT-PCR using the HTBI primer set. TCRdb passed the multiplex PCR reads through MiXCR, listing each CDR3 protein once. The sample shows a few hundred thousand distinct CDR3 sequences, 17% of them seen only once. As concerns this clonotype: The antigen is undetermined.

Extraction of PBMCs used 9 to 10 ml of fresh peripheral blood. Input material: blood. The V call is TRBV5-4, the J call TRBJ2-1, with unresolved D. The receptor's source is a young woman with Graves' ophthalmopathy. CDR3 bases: TGTGCCAGCAGCTTGCAGGCTCGTCAACTGATTGGGTACAATGAGCAGTTCTTC. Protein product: CASSLQARQLIGYNEQFF.